The present T cell receptor beta chain was sequenced within a study of T cells in localized non-small cell lung cancer. The repertoire was sequenced with immunoSEQ multiplex PCR; TCRdb's copy has only in-frame clones and lacks some. The table lists about 33,000 clones, roughly 90% of them singletons. Broader study findings: Of the top 100 tumor clones, median about 56 were in adjacent lung, approximately 29 among its top 100. Longer overall survival was seen with higher T cell density measured in blood. Measurement of T cell clonality placed uninvolved adjacent lung highest, above the level in tumor.

In the case of this clone: What it binds is not known.

Germline-derived CDR1 and CDR2 are MNHEY and SMNVEV (reference sequence). The V gene lost 5 bases and the J gene lost 1 base, with 12 bases spanning the gap. This CDR3 is 15 amino acids long. The specimen comprised peripheral blood, sampled before any cancer treatment. The sequence was collected from a man aged 35-75 years with stage I lung adenocarcinoma. The chain employs TRBV27 and TRBJ1-3, with D maybe TRBD1 (6 bases). The CDR3 here is CASSLQGQSGNTIYF. For the CDR3, the DNA is TGTGCCAGCAGTCTTCAGGGGCAATCTGGAAACACCATATATTTT.